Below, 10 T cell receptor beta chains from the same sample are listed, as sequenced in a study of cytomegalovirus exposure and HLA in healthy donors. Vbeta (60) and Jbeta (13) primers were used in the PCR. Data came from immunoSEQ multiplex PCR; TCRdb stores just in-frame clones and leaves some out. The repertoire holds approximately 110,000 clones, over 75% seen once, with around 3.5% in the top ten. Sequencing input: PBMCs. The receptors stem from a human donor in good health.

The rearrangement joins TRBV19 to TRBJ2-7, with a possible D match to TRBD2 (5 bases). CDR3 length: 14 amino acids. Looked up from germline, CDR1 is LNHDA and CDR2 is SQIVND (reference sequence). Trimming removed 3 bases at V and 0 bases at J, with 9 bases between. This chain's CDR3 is CASSMVGISYEQYF. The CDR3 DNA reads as TGTGCCAGTAGTATGGTCGGGATCTCCTACGAGCAGTACTTC.

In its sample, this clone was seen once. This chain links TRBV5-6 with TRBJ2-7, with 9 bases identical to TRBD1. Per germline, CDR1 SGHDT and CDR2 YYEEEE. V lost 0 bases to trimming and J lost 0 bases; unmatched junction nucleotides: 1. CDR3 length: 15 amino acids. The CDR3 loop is CASSLGTGVSYEQYF. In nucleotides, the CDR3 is TGTGCCAGCAGCTTGGGGACAGGGGTCTCCTACGAGCAGTACTTC.

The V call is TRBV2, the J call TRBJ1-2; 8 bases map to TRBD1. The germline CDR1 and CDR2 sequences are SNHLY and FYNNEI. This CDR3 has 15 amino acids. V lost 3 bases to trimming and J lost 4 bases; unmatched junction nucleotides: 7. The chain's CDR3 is CASSDSGGYSYGYTF. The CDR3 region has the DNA TGTGCCAGCAGTGATTCAGGGGGCTACAGCTATGGCTACACCTTC.

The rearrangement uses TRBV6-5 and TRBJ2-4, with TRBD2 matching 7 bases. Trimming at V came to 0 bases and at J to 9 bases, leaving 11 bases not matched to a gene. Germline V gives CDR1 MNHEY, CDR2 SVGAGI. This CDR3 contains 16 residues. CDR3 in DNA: TGTGCCAGCAGTTACTCGATCTCCTCGGGGGGTGTCATTCAGTACTTC. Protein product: CASSYSISSGGVIQYF.

CDR3 nucleotide sequence: TGTGCCAGCAGCTTTCGGGCTAGCGGGAGGCGGGGCACAGATACGCAGTATTTT. Its protein product is CASSFRASGRRGTDTQYF. V is TRBV7-9 and J is TRBJ2-3; 11 nucleotides match TRBD2. Germline loops: CDR1 SEHNR, CDR2 FQNEAQ (reference sequence). The CDR3 runs 18 residues. V was clipped by 3 bases and J by 1 base; unmatched bases: 9.

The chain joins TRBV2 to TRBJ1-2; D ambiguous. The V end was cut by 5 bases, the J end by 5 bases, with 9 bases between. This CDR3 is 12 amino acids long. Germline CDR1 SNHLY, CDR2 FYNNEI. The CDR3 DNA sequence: TGTGCCAGCAGTCATGGAGTATATGGCTACACCTTC. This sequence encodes CASSHGVYGYTF.

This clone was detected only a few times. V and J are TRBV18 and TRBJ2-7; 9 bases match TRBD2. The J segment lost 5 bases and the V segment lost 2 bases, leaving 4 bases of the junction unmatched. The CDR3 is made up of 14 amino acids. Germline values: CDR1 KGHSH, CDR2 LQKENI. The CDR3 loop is CASSPFGGGDEQYF. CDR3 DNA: TGTGCCAGCTCACCATTCGGCGGGGGGGACGAGCAGTACTTC.

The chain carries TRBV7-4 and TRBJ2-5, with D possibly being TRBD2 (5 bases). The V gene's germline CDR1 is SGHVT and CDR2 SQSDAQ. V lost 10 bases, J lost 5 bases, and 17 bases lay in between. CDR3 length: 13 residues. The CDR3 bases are TGTGCCACCCCACGGCCCGGGAATGAGACCCAGTACTTC. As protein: CATPRPGNETQYF. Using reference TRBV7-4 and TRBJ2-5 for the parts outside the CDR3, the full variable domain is GAGVSQSPRYKVAKRGRDVALRCDSISGHVTLYWYRQTLGQGSEVLTYSQSDAQRDKSGRPSGRFSAERPERSVSTLKIQRTEQGDSAVYLCATPRPGNETQYFGPGTRLLVL.

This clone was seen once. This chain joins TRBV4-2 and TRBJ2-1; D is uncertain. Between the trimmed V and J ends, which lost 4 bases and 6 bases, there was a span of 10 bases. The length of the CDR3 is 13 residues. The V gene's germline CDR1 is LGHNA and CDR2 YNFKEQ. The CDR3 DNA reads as TGTGCCAGCAGCCCCAATCTCAGCAATGAGCAGTTCTTC. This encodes CASSPNLSNEQFF.

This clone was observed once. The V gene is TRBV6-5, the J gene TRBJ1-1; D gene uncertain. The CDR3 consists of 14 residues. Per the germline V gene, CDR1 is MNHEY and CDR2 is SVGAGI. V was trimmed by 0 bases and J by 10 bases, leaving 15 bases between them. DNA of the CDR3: TGTGCCAGCAGTTACTCGCGGGGAGGACCTAGAGCTTTCTTT. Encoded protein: CASSYSRGGPRAFF.